These 9 T cell receptor beta chains originate from one sample sequenced in a study of T cells after yellow fever vaccination (dated by TCRdb to between 2018 and 2021). Explained via the paper, the treatment or condition label denotes: live attenuated yellow fever vaccine strain. Library prep was done by 5' RACE. TCRdb records Illumina HiSeq 2500 as the sequencer. TCRdb itself trimmed the public reads at Q25 with fastp, ran MiXCR and retained productive beta chains. CDR3 protein duplicates are merged, each entry listing the most common genes and DNA. Present in this sample are approximately 510,000 distinct CDR3 sequences, 21% of which were seen just once. The ten largest clones capture 15% to 20% of the sample. The sequences come from PBMCs, collected roughly 20 days after the first yellow fever vaccination. The receptor set was obtained from a man aged 18 to 35 who received the YFV17D yellow fever vaccine.

This clonotype was seen ten or more times. The rearrangement uses TRBV7-9 and TRBJ1-1; D is possibly TRBD1 (6 bases). Germline CDR1 SEHNR, CDR2 FQNEAQ (reference sequence). V gave up 4 bases and J gave up 6 bases, with 18 bases separating them. This CDR3 comprises 15 residues. In nucleotides, the CDR3 is TGTGCCAGCAGCTCCCAGGGGAGTGTAGTAGCTGAAGCTTTCTTT. Its translation: CASSSQGSVVAEAFF.

In this sample, this clonotype turned up many times. V and J are TRBV7-3 and TRBJ2-4; the D gene is possibly TRBD1 (5 bases). The germline CDR1 and CDR2 sequences are SGHTA and FQGTGA. Trimming removed 5 bases from V and 0 bases from J, with 14 bases in between. CDR3 size: 16 residues. CDR3 in DNA: TGTGCCAGCAGCGAAGACAGCCTACAAGCCAAAAACATTCAGTACTTC. Amino acid sequence: CASSEDSLQAKNIQYF.

The chain uses TRBV4-1 and TRBJ1-1; D is uncertain. The CDR3 has 13 residues. Germline V gives CDR1 MGHRA, CDR2 YSYEKL. V lost 0 bases, J lost 7 bases, and 9 bases lay in between. The CDR3 region is CASSQELLFEAFF. The CDR3 DNA is TGCGCCAGCAGCCAAGAACTCCTCTTTGAAGCTTTCTTT.

This chain joins TRBV25-1 and TRBJ2-5; no reliable D call. The CDR3 contains 16 residues. Trimming pared 2 bases from V and 3 bases from J, leaving 16 bases between. Per the germline V gene, CDR1 is MGHDK and CDR2 is SYGVNS. The CDR3 loop is CASSERSNPAKETQYF. The CDR3 coding sequence is TGTGCCAGCAGTGAACGCAGCAATCCCGCGAAAGAGACCCAGTACTTC.

This clonotype was seen more than once but under ten times. V and J are TRBV9 and TRBJ1-2; no clear D. Germline-derived CDR1 and CDR2 are SGDLS and YYNGEE. The V end was cut by 4 bases, the J end by 8 bases, with 15 bases between. There are 13 residues in the CDR3. The CDR3 spells CASSSREGGGYTF. For the CDR3, the DNA is TGTGCCAGCAGCTCCCGGGAAGGTGGCGGCTACACCTTC.

V is TRBV2 and J is TRBJ2-7; TRBD1 is a possible D gene (6 bases). Germline assignment: CDR1 SNHLY and CDR2 FYNNEI. Trimming took off 6 bases at V and 6 bases at J, with 12 bases between the two ends. This CDR3 contains 12 residues. The CDR3 sequence is CASRRQVGEQYV. The CDR3 nucleotides are TGTGCCAGCAGACGACAGGTTGGCGAGCAGTACGTC.

The chain joins TRBV7-7 to TRBJ2-5, with a tentative D call TRBD2 (6 bases). V lost 5 bases and J lost 5, with 15 bases in between. The germline CDR1 and CDR2 sequences are SSHAT and FNYEAQ (reference sequence). The CDR3 extends over 14 amino acids. The CDR3 DNA is TGTGCCAGCAGCGCAACTAGCTTCGCGGAGACCCAGTACTTC. This encodes CASSATSFAETQYF.

J is TRBJ2-1 and V is TRBV3-1, with 8 bases lining up with TRBD2. Trimming cost V 4 bases and J 6 bases; bases outside gene matches: 8. Germline V gene data show CDR1 as LGHDT and CDR2 as YNNKEL (reference sequence). The CDR3 is 15 residues long. The chain's CDR3 is CASSPTAGATNEQFF. DNA for the CDR3: TGTGCCAGCAGCCCCACAGCGGGGGCGACCAATGAGCAGTTCTTC.

This clonotype has just a few counts. CDR3 protein: CSARDLVGGRRKGGYTF. The CDR3 DNA follows: TGCAGTGCTAGAGATCTAGTCGGTGGCAGGCGTAAGGGTGGCTACACCTTC. This chain uses TRBV20-1 with TRBJ1-2; unclear D gene. The germline gives CDR1 DFQATT, CDR2 SNEGSKA (reference sequence). The CDR3 has 17 amino acids. V was trimmed by 0 bases and J by 7 bases, leaving 24 bases between them.